Detailed here is one T cell receptor (beta chain). Its antigen is currently unknown. They isolated at least 6 million PBMCs from each sample. Total RNA extracted from each sample amounted to at least 5 micrograms. Primers used in a second PCR of roughly 6 to 12 cycles were a sample-barcoded 5' primer and a J-beta primer mix. MiXCR, run by TCRdb on the 5' RACE reads, gives a single entry per CDR3 protein. The sample includes around 1.5 million distinct CDR3 sequences, around 35% seen only once; the top ten take approximately 10%. These data originate in a study of blood T cells in healthy people across ages. The CDR3 is 12 residues long. The V end lost 1 base, the J end lost 6 bases, and 9 bases lay between the germline ends. The germline V gene has CDR1 DFQATT and CDR2 SNEGSKA (reference sequence). Study-wide findings and caveats: A roughly linear fall in TCR beta diversity per million T cells was seen with increasing age. Diversity was estimated from one million T cells, and these estimates were considered underestimates.

Material for sequencing was blood. The gene calls are TRBV20-1 and TRBJ1-1; tentatively, D is TRBD1 (6 bases). This receptor was obtained from a woman younger than 45 in good health. In DNA, the CDR3 is TGCAGTGCTAGAGGCAGGGGAGCTGAAGCTTTCTTT. Encoded protein: CSARGRGAEAFF.